These 14 T cell receptor beta chains share one sample of origin, sequenced in a study of T-cell memory formation after mild COVID-19. TCRdb passed the 5' RACE reads through MiXCR, listing each CDR3 protein once. The sample includes about 600,000 distinct CDR3 sequences, about a fifth of them seen just once. The sequenced sample consisted of PBMCs or a T cell subset sorted from them (not recorded which). The receptors originated from an adult woman who had mild COVID-19 (a few samples of this study predate the infection). Cell type and time point are not known.

The V call is TRBV25-1, the J call TRBJ2-1, with D possibly being TRBD2 (6 bases). The CDR3 consists of 14 residues. CDR1 is MGHDK, CDR2 SYGVNS, per germline. Trimming stripped 6 bases from V and 4 bases from J, with 13 bases between. The CDR3 DNA follows: TGTGCCAGCAGGGCCAAGGAGGGTTACAATGAGCAGTTCTTC. Translating it yields CASRAKEGYNEQFF.

This clonotype was counted only a few times. The gene calls are TRBV4-3 and TRBJ2-7, with 7 bases fitting TRBD2. The CDR3 contains 14 residues. V dropped 3 bases and J dropped 6; count of bases not matched to a gene: 8. Germline V CDR1 and CDR2: LGHNA, YSLEER. DNA for the CDR3: TGCGCCAGCAGCCAGCTGTCGACTAGCCGCGAGCAGTACTTC. Translating gives CASSQLSTSREQYF.

This chain links TRBV6-1 with TRBJ2-1, with 8 bases aligning to TRBD1. CDR3 length: 14 residues. CDR1 is MNHNS, CDR2 SASEGT, per germline. Trimming removed 6 bases from V and 3 bases from J; junction bases left unmatched: 4. The CDR3 is CASRETGVYNEQFF. The CDR3 region has the DNA TGTGCCAGCAGAGAGACAGGGGTCTACAATGAGCAGTTCTTC.

The chain uses TRBV18 and TRBJ1-3, with unresolved D. Looked up from germline, CDR1 is KGHSH and CDR2 is LQKENI. This CDR3 contains 16 residues. The V end lost 3 bases, the J end lost 0 bases, and 12 bases lay between the germline ends. The CDR3 spells CASSPVVDGSGNTIYF. The CDR3, as DNA: TGTGCCAGCTCACCCGTGGTCGACGGCTCTGGAAACACCATATATTTT. Drawing the rest from reference TRBV18 and TRBJ1-3, the complete variable domain is NAGVMQNPRHLVRRRGQEARLRCSPMKGHSHVYWYRQLPEEGLKFMVYLQKENIIDESGMPKERFSAEFPKEGPSILRIQQVVRGDSAAYFCASSPVVDGSGNTIYFGEGSWLTVV.

A few counts support this clonotype. The V gene is TRBV3-1, the J gene TRBJ1-1; D unresolved. The germline CDR1 and CDR2 sequences are LGHDT and YNNKEL (reference sequence). The CDR3 loop spans 13 amino acids. Trimming removed 1 base from V and 5 bases from J, with 8 bases in between. DNA for the CDR3: TGTGCCAGCAGCCAAGTCAGTTATACTGAAGCTTTCTTT. It yields the protein CASSQVSYTEAFF.

The gene calls are TRBV15 and TRBJ2-6; D not certain. Germline V gene sequence: CDR1 LNHNV, CDR2 YYDKDF (reference sequence). The CDR3 is 16 residues long. Trimming removed 0 bases from V and 3 bases from J, with 9 bases in between. CDR3 in DNA: TGTGCCACCAGCAGAGATCGGGTGGTTGGGGCCAACGTCCTGACTTTC. Amino acids: CATSRDRVVGANVLTF. The full variable domain, its missing parts supplied by reference TRBV15 and TRBJ2-6, is DAMVIQNPRYQVTQFGKPVTLSCSQTLNHNVMYWYQQKSSQAPKLLFHYYDKDFNNEADTPDNFQSRRPNTSFCFLDIRSPGLGDTAMYLCATSRDRVVGANVLTFGAGSRLTVL.

The V and J genes are TRBV7-6 and TRBJ1-1; the D is unclear. This CDR3 is built from 16 residues. V dropped 0 bases and J dropped 1 base, with 12 bases sitting between them. Looked up from germline, CDR1 is SGHVS and CDR2 is FNYEAQ. The CDR3 sequence: CASSLAPVAGNTEAFF. The DNA for the CDR3 is TGTGCCAGCAGCTTAGCGCCGGTAGCGGGGAACACTGAAGCTTTCTTT.

The chain joins TRBV27 to TRBJ1-1, with unresolved D. The length of the CDR3 is 12 residues. V lost 6 bases, J lost 3 bases, and 8 bases lay in between. In germline, CDR1 is MNHEY, CDR2 SMNVEV (reference sequence). CDR3 DNA sequence: TGTGCCAGCAGCAGAATGGACACTGAAGCTTTCTTT. Translation: CASSRMDTEAFF.

The gene calls are TRBV6-2 or TRBV6-3 and TRBJ2-1, with D possibly matching TRBD2 (5 bases). The CDR3 consists of 17 residues. The ends were cut back, 2 bases at V and 7 bases at J, with 21 bases in the middle. From germline, CDR1 is MNHEY and CDR2 SVGEGT. CDR3 region: CASSYPPPRTRENEQFF. DNA of the CDR3: TGTGCCAGCAGTTACCCGCCGCCCCGGACTCGCGAAAATGAGCAGTTCTTC.

This clonotype has at least ten counts. V and J are TRBV11-2 and TRBJ2-1; TRBD2 might be the D (6 bases). This CDR3 comprises 12 residues. The germline V and J ends were trimmed by 6 bases and 9 bases, with 12 bases remaining between them. Germline CDR1 and CDR2: SGHAT and FQNNGV. The CDR3 sequence: CASSHQGGEQFF. The CDR3 region has the DNA TGTGCCAGCAGTCATCAGGGAGGTGAGCAGTTCTTC.

In DNA, the CDR3 is TGTGCCAGCAGCAACCGGGTTCCGAAGCCAGCGGCTAAGATGAACACTGAAGCTTTCTTT. Amino acids: CASSNRVPKPAAKMNTEAFF. The chain uses TRBV21-1 and TRBJ1-1; the table assigns TRBD1, which was not confirmed against the DNA. TRBV21-1 is recorded as a pseudogene. The CDR3 length is 20 residues.

The chain recombines TRBV13 with TRBJ1-2; 7 bases agree with TRBD1. The CDR3 sequence is 13 residues long. The J segment lost 7 bases and the V segment lost 5 bases, leaving 7 bases of the junction unmatched. In germline, CDR1 is PRHDT, CDR2 FYEKMQ (reference sequence). The CDR3 is CASSPSTGTGYTF. For the CDR3, the DNA is TGTGCCAGCAGCCCCTCGACAGGGACTGGCTACACCTTC.

This clonotype turned up a few times. This chain joins TRBV6-1 and TRBJ1-2, with unresolved D. V was pared by 8 bases and J by 0 bases, with 10 bases between. This CDR3 has 13 amino acids. CDR1 is MNHNS, CDR2 SASEGT, per germline. The CDR3 DNA reads as TGTGCCAGCCCTGGATTGGCTAACTATGGCTACACCTTC. Translation: CASPGLANYGYTF.

Only a few counts were recorded for this clonotype. This chain links TRBV20-1 with TRBJ1-1; TRBD1 matches at 9 bases. This CDR3 contains 15 residues. CDR1 DFQATT and CDR2 SNEGSKA come from the germline V gene (reference sequence). V lost 1 base, J lost 10 bases, and 13 bases stayed unmatched. CDR3 loop: CSARGPRTGATRAFF. The DNA of the CDR3 is TGCAGTGCTAGAGGCCCCCGGACAGGGGCGACCCGAGCTTTCTTT.